The T cell receptor beta chain under discussion was sequenced for a study of HIV-infected patients and healthy controls. Points from the study as a whole: HIV-infected repertoires had significantly higher mean Gini indices than controls, possibly reflecting oligoclonality. CMV-associated CDR3s mostly grew nonsignificantly during therapy, while HIV-associated CDR3s declined significantly.

Whole blood was used without fractionation, so all unsorted peripheral T cells were included. A 2.5 ml peripheral blood sample was taken for RNA. Between the trimmed V and J ends, which lost 5 bases and 6 bases, there was a span of 1 base. The CDR3 sequence is 9 residues long. Germline assignment: CDR1 SGHAT and CDR2 FQNNGV. cDNA was made from roughly 500 ng RNA using alpha and beta constant primers. Using multiplexing indices, alpha and beta chain libraries were generated apart by chain-specific third strand synthesis. The library got P5 and P7 elements plus a second index, then an approximately 24-cycle PCR. TCRdb called the 5' RACE reads again in MiXCR, with one record for every CDR3 protein. The data show over 9,000 distinct CDR3 sequences, approximately 7.6% seen once. This clonotype was seen many times. The antigen remains unidentified.

This chain links TRBV11-2 with TRBJ1-1; no clear D gene. Sequenced material: blood, taken before antiretroviral therapy. The TCR was taken from an adult with HIV infection. The donor label of this sample is uncertain. The CDR3 here is CASSPEAFF. In DNA form, the CDR3 reads TGTGCCAGCAGCCCTGAAGCTTTCTTT.